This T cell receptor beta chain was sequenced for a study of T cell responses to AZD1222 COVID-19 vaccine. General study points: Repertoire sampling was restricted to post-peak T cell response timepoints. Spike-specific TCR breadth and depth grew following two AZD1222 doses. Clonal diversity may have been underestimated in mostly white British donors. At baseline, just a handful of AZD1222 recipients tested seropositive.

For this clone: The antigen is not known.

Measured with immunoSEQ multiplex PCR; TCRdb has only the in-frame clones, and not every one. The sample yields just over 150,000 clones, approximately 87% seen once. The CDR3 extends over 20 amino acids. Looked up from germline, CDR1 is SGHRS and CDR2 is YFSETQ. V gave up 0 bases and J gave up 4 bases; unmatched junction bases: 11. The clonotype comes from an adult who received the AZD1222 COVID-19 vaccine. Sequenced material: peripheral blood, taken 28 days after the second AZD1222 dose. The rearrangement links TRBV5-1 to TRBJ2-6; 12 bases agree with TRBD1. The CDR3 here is CASSLEGTGGLSSGANVLTF. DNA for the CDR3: TGCGCCAGCAGCTTGGAGGGGACAGGGGGCCTTAGTTCCGGGGCCAACGTCCTGACTTTC.